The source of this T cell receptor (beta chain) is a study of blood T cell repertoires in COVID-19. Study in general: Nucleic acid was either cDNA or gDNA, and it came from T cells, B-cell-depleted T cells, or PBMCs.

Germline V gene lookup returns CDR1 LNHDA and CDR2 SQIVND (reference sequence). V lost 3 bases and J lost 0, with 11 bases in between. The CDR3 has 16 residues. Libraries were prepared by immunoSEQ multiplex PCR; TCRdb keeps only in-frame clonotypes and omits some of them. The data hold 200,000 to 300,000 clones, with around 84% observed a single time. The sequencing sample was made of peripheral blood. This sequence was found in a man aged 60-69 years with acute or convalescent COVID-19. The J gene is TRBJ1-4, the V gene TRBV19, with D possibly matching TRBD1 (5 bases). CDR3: CASSIGHGTTNEKLFF. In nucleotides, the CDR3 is TGTGCCAGTAGTATCGGACACGGAACAACTAATGAAAAACTGTTTTTT.